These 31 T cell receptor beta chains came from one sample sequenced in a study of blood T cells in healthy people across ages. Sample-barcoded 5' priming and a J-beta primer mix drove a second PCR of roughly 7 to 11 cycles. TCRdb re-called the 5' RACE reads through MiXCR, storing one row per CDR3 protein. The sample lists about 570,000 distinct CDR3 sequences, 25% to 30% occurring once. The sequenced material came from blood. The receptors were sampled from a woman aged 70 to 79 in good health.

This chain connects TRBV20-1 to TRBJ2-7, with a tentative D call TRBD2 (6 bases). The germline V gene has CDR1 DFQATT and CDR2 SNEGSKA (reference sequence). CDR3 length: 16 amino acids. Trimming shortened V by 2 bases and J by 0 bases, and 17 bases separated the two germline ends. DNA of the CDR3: TGCAGTGCTAGACGGACATCTAGCGCAAGCTCCTACGAGCAGTACTTC. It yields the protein CSARRTSSASSYEQYF.

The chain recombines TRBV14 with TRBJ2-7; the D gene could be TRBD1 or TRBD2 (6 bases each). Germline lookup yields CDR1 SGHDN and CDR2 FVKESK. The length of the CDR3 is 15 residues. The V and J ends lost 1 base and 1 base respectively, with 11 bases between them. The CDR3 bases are TGTGCCAGCAGCCAAGGGGGGGCTAGATCCTACGAGCAGTACTTC. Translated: CASSQGGARSYEQYF.

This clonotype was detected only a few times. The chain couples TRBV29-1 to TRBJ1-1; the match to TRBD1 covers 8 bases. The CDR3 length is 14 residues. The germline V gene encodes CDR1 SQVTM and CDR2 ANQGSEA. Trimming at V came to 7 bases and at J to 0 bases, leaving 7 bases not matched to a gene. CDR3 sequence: CSADRGPMNTEAFF. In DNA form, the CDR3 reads TGCAGCGCTGACAGGGGCCCAATGAACACTGAAGCTTTCTTT. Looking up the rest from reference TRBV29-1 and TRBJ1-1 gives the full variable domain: SAVISQKPSRDICQRGTSLTIQCQVDSQVTMMFWYRQQPGQSLTLIATANQGSEATYESGFVIDKFPISRPNLTFSTLTVSNMSPEDSSIYLCSADRGPMNTEAFFGQGTRLTVV.

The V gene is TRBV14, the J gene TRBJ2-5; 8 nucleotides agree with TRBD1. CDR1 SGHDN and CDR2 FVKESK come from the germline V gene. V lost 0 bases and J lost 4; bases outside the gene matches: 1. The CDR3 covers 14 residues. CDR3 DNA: TGTGCCAGCAGCCAAGAGGGGACAGGAGAGACCCAGTACTTC. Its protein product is CASSQEGTGETQYF.

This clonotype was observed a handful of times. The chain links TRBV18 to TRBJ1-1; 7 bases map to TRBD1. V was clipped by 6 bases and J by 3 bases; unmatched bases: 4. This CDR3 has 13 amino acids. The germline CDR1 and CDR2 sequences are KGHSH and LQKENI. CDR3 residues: CASSPGTDTEAFF. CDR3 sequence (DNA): TGTGCCAGCTCTCCCGGGACAGACACTGAAGCTTTCTTT.

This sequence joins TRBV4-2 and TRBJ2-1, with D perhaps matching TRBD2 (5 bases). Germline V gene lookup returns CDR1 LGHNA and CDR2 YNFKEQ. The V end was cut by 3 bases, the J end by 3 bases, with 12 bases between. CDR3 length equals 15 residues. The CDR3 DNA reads TGTGCCAGCAGCCACTCGACGGACTTCTACAATGAGCAGTTCTTC. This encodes CASSHSTDFYNEQFF.

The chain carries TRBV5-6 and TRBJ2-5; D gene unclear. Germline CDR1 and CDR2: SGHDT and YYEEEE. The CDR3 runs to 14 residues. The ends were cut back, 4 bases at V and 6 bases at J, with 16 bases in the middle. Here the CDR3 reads CASSAYDYRKTQYF. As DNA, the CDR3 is TGTGCCAGCAGCGCCTACGATTATCGAAAGACCCAGTACTTC.

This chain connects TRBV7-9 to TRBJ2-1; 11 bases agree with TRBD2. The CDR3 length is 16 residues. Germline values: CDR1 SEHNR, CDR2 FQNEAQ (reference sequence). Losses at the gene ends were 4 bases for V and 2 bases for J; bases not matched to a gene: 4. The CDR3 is CASSSSGGSPYNEQFF. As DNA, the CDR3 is TGTGCCAGCAGCTCTAGCGGGGGGTCTCCCTACAATGAGCAGTTCTTC.

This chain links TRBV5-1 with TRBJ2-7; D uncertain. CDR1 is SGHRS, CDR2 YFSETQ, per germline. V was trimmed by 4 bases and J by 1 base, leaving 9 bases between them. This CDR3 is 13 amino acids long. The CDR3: CASSPTNSYEQYF. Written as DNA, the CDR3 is TGCGCCAGCAGCCCCACAAATTCCTACGAGCAGTACTTC. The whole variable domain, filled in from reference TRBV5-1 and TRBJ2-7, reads KAGVTQTPRYLIKTRGQQVTLSCSPISGHRSVSWYQQTPGQGLQFLFEYFSETQRNKGNFPGRFSGRQFSNSRSEMNVSTLELGDSALYLCASSPTNSYEQYFGPGTRLTVT.

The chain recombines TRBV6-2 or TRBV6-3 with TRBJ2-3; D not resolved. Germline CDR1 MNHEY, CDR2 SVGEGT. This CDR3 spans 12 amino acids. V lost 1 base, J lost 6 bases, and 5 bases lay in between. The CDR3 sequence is CASSYLGDTQYF. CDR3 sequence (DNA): TGTGCCAGCAGTTACTTAGGCGATACGCAGTATTTT.

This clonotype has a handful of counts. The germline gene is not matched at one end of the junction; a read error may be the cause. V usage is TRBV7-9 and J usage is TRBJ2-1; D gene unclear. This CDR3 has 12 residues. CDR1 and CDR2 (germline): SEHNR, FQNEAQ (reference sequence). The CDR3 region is CASSPTAWGQFF. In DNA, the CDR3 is TGCGCCAGCAGCCCGACGGCGTGGGGGCAGTTCTTC. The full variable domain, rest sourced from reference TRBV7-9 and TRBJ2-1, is DTGVSQNPRHKITKRGQNVTFRCDPISEHNRLYWYRQTLGQGPEFLTYFQNEAQLEKSRLLSDRFSAERPKGSFSTLEIQRTEQGDSAMYLCASSPTAWGQFFGPGTRLTVL.

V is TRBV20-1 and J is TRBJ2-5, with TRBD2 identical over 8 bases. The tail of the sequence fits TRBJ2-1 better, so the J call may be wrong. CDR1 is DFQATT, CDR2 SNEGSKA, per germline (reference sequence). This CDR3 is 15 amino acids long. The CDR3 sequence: CSAPRWAGGSDEQFF. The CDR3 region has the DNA TGCAGTGCCCCCCGGTGGGCGGGGGGATCGGATGAGCAGTTCTTC.

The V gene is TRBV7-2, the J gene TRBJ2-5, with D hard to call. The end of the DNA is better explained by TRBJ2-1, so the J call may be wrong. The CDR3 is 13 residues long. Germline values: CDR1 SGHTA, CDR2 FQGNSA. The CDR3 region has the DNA TGTGCCAGCAGCCAAAGAGGTGGCGGAGAGCAGTTCTTC. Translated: CASSQRGGGEQFF.

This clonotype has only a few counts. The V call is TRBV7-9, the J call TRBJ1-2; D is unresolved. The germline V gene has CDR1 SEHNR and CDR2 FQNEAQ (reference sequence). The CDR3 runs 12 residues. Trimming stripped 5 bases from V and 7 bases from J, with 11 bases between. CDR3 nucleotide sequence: TGTGCCAGCAGCCCACCCCGGGTTGGCTACACCTTC. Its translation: CASSPPRVGYTF.

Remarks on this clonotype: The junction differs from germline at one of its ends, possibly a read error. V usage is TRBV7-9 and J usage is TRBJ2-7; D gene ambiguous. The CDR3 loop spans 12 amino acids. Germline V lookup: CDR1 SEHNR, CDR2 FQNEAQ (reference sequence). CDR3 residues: CATDKNTYEQCF. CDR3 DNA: TGTGCCACCGACAAAAACACCTACGAGCAGTGCTTC.

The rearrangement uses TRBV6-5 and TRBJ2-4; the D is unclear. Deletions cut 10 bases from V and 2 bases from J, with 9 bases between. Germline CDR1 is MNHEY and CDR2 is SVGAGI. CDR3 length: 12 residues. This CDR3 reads CATRTSKNIQYF. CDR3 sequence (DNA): TGTGCCACTAGGACCTCCAAAAACATTCAGTACTTC.

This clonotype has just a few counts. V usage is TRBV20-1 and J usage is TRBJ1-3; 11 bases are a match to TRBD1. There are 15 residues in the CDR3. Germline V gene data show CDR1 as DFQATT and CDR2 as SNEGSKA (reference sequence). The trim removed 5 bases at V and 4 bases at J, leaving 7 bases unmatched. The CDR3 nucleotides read TGCAGTGCTCGCTCTGGGACAGGGGGAGGAAACACCATATATTTT. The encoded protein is CSARSGTGGGNTIYF.

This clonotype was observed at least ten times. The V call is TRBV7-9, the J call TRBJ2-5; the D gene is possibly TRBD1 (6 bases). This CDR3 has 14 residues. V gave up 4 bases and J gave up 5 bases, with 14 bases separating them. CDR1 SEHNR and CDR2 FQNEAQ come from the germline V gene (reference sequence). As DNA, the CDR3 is TGTGCCAGCAGCTCCACAGGGTCGGGGGAGACCCAGTACTTC. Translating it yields CASSSTGSGETQYF.

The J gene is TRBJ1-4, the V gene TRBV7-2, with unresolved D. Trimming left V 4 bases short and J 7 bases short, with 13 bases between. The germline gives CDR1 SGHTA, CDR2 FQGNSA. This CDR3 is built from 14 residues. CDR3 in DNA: TGTGCCAGCAGCTGGACCTCGGGGAGTGAAAAACTGTTTTTT. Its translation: CASSWTSGSEKLFF. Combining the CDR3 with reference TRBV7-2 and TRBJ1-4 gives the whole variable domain GAGVSQSPSNKVTEKGKDVELRCDPISGHTALYWYRQSLGQGLEFLIYFQGNSAPDKSGLPSDRFSAERTGGSVSTLTIQRTQQEDSAVYLCASSWTSGSEKLFFGSGTQLSVL.

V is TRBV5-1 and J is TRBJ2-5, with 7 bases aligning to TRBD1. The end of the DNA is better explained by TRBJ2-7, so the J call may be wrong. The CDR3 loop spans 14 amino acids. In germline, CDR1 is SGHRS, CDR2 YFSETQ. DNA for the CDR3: TGCGCCAGCAGCCCACCGACAGGGTTAAACGAGCAGTACTTC. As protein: CASSPPTGLNEQYF.

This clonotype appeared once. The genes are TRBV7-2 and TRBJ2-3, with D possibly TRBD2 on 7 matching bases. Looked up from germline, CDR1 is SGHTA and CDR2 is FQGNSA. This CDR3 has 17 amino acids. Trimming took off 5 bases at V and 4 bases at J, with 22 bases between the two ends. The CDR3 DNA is TGTGCCAGCAGCCGACCAGAGAGTGGGGGGGCCGCAGATACGCAGTATTTT. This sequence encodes CASSRPESGGAADTQYF.

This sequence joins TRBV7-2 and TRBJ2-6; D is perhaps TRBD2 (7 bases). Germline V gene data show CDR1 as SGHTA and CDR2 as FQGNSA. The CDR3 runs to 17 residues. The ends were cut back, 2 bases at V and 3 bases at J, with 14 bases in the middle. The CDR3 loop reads CASSLRGGASGANVLTF. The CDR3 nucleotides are TGTGCCAGCAGCTTACGCGGGGGCGCGAGTGGGGCCAACGTCCTGACTTTC.

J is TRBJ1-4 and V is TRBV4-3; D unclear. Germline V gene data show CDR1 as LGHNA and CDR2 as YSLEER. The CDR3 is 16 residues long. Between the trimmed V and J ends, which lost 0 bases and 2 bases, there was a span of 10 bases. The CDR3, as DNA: TGCGCCAGCAGCCAAGACCGGGGAGGTACTAATGAAAAACTGTTTTTT. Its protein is CASSQDRGGTNEKLFF.

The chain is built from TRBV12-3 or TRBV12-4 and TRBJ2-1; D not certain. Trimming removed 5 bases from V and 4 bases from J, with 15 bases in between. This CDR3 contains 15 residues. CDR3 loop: CASSHQNVAYNEQFF. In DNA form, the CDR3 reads TGTGCCAGCAGTCATCAGAACGTTGCTTACAATGAGCAGTTCTTC.

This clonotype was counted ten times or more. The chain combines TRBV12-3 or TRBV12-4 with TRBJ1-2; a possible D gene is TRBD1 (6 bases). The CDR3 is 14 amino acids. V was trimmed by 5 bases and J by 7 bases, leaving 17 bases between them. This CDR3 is CASSGGAGGTGYTF. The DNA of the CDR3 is TGTGCCAGCAGTGGGGGGGCCGGGGGTACTGGCTACACCTTC.

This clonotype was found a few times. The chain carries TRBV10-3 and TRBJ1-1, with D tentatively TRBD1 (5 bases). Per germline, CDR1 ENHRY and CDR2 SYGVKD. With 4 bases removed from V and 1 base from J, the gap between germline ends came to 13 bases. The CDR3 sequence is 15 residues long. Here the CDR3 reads CAISGFTGENTEAFF. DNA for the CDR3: TGTGCCATCAGTGGTTTTACAGGAGAGAACACTGAAGCTTTCTTT.

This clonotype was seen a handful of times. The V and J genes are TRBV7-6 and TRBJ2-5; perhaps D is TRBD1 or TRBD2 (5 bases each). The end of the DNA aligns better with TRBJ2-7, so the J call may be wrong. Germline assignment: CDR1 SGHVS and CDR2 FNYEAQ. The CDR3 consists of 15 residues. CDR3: CASTYRPGTTDEQYF. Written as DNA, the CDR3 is TGTGCCAGCACCTATCGACCCGGGACGACGGACGAGCAGTACTTC.

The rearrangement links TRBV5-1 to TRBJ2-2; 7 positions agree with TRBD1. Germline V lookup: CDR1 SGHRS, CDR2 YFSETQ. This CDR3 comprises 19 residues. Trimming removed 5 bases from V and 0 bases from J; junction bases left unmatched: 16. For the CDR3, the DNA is TGCGCCAGCAGATTAAACCCCGGGGTGACAGGGCCGAACACCGGGGAGCTGTTTTTT. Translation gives CASRLNPGVTGPNTGELFF.

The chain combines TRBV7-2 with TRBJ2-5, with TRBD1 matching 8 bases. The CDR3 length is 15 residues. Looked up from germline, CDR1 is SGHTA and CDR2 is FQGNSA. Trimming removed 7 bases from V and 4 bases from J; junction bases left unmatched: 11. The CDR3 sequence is CASNIGRGPGETQYF. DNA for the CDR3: TGTGCCAGCAATATTGGCAGGGGGCCAGGAGAGACCCAGTACTTC. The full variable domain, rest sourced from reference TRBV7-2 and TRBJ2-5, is GAGVSQSPSNKVTEKGKDVELRCDPISGHTALYWYRQSLGQGLEFLIYFQGNSAPDKSGLPSDRFSAERTGGSVSTLTIQRTQQEDSAVYLCASNIGRGPGETQYFGPGTRLLVL.

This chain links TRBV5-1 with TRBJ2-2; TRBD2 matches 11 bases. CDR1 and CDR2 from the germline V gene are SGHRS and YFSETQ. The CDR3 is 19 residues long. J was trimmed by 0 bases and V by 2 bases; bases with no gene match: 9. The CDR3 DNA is TGCGCCAGCAGCTTACTAGCGGGGGAACAAGCCTCGAACACCGGGGAGCTGTTTTTT. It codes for CASSLLAGEQASNTGELFF.

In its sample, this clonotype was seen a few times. The CDR3 nucleotides read TGTGCCAGCAGCCAAAGAGGTACAGATACGCAGTATTTT. It yields the protein CASSQRGTDTQYF. The chain couples TRBV3-1 to TRBJ2-3; D is ambiguous. Germline V CDR1 and CDR2: LGHDT, YNNKEL (reference sequence). This CDR3 is 13 amino acids long. Trimming shortened V by 2 bases and J by 3 bases, and 6 bases separated the two germline ends.